Below are 24 T cell receptor beta chains sequenced from a single sample in a study of CD8 T cells in ankylosing spondylitis. Study-wide results and limits: Ankylosing spondylitis blood seemed to carry a telltale TCR beta motif made of fewer than 10 highly homologous variants.

These receptors have no known antigen. Using its own MiXCR run on the 5' RACE reads, TCRdb lists one record per CDR3 protein. In the table there are some 400,000 distinct CDR3 sequences, 20% to 25% of which are singletons. The sequencing sample was made of blood, either unsorted or a sorted T cell fraction (not recorded which). Every receptor here comes from a male donor with ankylosing spondylitis.

The genes are TRBV4-3 and TRBJ1-2; D remains unclear. Germline lookup yields CDR1 LGHNA and CDR2 YSLEER. The CDR3 totals 14 residues. Trimming shortened V by 0 bases and J by 8 bases, and 13 bases separated the two germline ends. The CDR3 protein is CASSQEIEFSGYTF. DNA for the CDR3: TGCGCCAGCAGCCAAGAGATTGAGTTCTCGGGCTACACCTTC.

The chain has TRBV25-1 and TRBJ2-2, with D perhaps assigned TRBD1 or TRBD2 (5 bases each). The germline gives CDR1 MGHDK, CDR2 SYGVNS. This CDR3 is 15 amino acids long. Trimming left V 3 bases short and J 2 bases short, with 10 bases between. The CDR3 nucleotides read TGTGCCAGCAGTGACCGGGGCCAAAACACCGGGGAGCTGTTTTTT. Protein: CASSDRGQNTGELFF.

This clonotype was counted between two and nine times. The chain carries TRBV15 and TRBJ2-3; 12 nucleotides line up with TRBD2. V shed 2 bases and J 0 bases; nucleotides not matched to a gene: 9. The germline V gene has CDR1 LNHNV and CDR2 YYDKDF (reference sequence). The CDR3 loop spans 19 amino acids. The CDR3 loop reads CATSRPGLAGLYSTDTQYF. CDR3 sequence (DNA): TGTGCCACCAGCAGACCGGGACTAGCGGGCCTCTACAGCACAGATACGCAGTATTTT.

The rearrangement joins TRBV7-2 to TRBJ2-6, with TRBD2 as a possible D gene (5 bases). Germline V gene sequence: CDR1 SGHTA, CDR2 FQGNSA. Trimming shortened V by 1 base and J by 3 bases, and 10 bases separated the two germline ends. The CDR3 loop spans 16 amino acids. This CDR3 reads CASSLVGGGGANVLTF. CDR3 DNA: TGTGCCAGCAGCTTAGTAGGTGGAGGTGGGGCCAACGTCCTGACTTTC.

The chain recombines TRBV11-1 with TRBJ2-2; possibly TRBD1 for D (5 bases). The CDR3 consists of 15 residues. Germline CDR1 reads SGHAT; CDR2 reads FQDESV (reference sequence). Trimming pared 3 bases from V and 6 bases from J, leaving 14 bases between. CDR3 coding DNA: TGTGCCAGCAGCTTGGGTCCGGTAGGGGCCGGGGAGCTGTTTTTT. The encoded protein is CASSLGPVGAGELFF.

This clonotype was seen only a few times. The chain uses TRBV20-1 and TRBJ2-1; D may be TRBD2 (6 bases). Per germline, CDR1 DFQATT and CDR2 SNEGSKA (reference sequence). With 0 bases removed from V and 4 bases from J, the gap between germline ends came to 25 bases. The CDR3 extends over 19 amino acids. As DNA, the CDR3 is TGCAGTGCTAGAGATGTTACGGTGGTAGCGGAGATAGTGTACAATGAGCAGTTCTTC. Translated, it gives CSARDVTVVAEIVYNEQFF.

CDR3 nucleotide sequence: TGTGCCAGTTCCTCGCGTGGGGGTAGGGTTCCCCAGCATTTT. Protein product: CASSSRGGRVPQHF. This chain uses TRBV19 with TRBJ1-5; a possible D gene is TRBD1 (5 bases). CDR1 LNHDA and CDR2 SQIVND come from the germline V gene (reference sequence). Trimming took off 8 bases at V and 10 bases at J, with 21 bases between the two ends. The CDR3 consists of 14 residues.

This chain uses TRBV10-3 with TRBJ2-3, with 9 nucleotides matching TRBD2. With V trimmed by 8 bases and J by 7 bases, 13 bases remained unmatched. CDR1 ENHRY and CDR2 SYGVKD come from the germline V gene. The CDR3 consists of 15 residues. CDR3 DNA: TGTGCCATCTCGGTTGCTAGCGGGAAGATGAATACGCAGTATTTT. Its translation is CAISVASGKMNTQYF.

This clonotype showed up just a few times. CDR3 sequence (DNA): TGCGCCAGCAGCTCGACTAGCGGGAACAACGAGCAGTACTTC. Amino acid sequence: CASSSTSGNNEQYF. The rearrangement joins TRBV5-1 to TRBJ2-7; TRBD2 aligns across 11 bases. The germline V gene has CDR1 SGHRS and CDR2 YFSETQ. Germline trimming cut 3 bases from V and 5 bases from J; bases unmatched to any gene: 4. The CDR3 has 14 residues.

This clonotype was observed a handful of times. V gene TRBV12-3 or TRBV12-4 combines with J gene TRBJ1-5, with TRBD1 as a possible D gene (6 bases). The CDR3 runs 15 residues. Trimming stripped 6 bases from V and 2 bases from J, with 14 bases between. The chain's CDR3 is CASSITRGGNQPQHF. CDR3 nucleotides: TGTGCCAGCAGCATAACGAGGGGGGGCAATCAGCCCCAGCATTTT.

Here the CDR3 DNA reads TGTGCCAGCAGCTTGCCTCTCCAACCCCTCCACTTT. Translated: CASSLPLQPLHF. The chain employs TRBV5-5 and TRBJ1-6; no reliable D call. Germline lookup yields CDR1 SGHKS and CDR2 YYEKEE (reference sequence). The length of the CDR3 is 12 residues. V was shortened by 1 base and J by 12 bases, with 8 bases between the two germline ends.

The gene calls are TRBV2 and TRBJ2-2; D gene ambiguous. The CDR3 covers 14 residues. V gave up 6 bases and J gave up 2 bases, with 10 bases separating them. Germline V gene lookup returns CDR1 SNHLY and CDR2 FYNNEI. This CDR3 is CASRVTENTGELFF. The CDR3 DNA sequence: TGTGCCAGCAGGGTCACAGAAAACACCGGGGAGCTGTTTTTT. Supplemented by reference TRBV2 and TRBJ2-2, the full variable domain reads EPEVTQTPSHQVTQMGQEVILRCVPISNHLYFYWYRQILGQKVEFLVSFYNNEISEKSEIFDDQFSVERPDGSNFTLKIRSTKLEDSAMYFCASRVTENTGELFFGEGSRLTVL.

This clonotype was counted a few times. V usage is TRBV7-2 and J usage is TRBJ2-7; D is ambiguous. The length of the CDR3 is 14 residues. The V and J ends lost 5 bases and 7 bases respectively, with 18 bases between them. Per germline, CDR1 SGHTA and CDR2 FQGNSA. CDR3 in DNA: TGTGCCAGCAGCCAATTTGTTGGGATCGGGGAGCAGTACTTC. Translation: CASSQFVGIGEQYF.

The V and J genes are TRBV7-2 and TRBJ2-1; TRBD2 is a possible D gene (6 bases). The length of the CDR3 is 16 residues. The germline gives CDR1 SGHTA, CDR2 FQGNSA. V was pared by 3 bases and J by 3 bases, with 15 bases between. For the CDR3, the DNA is TGTGCCAGCAGCTTCCGACCGGGAGTAGGCTACAATGAGCAGTTCTTC. It is translated as CASSFRPGVGYNEQFF.

The sample holds a few counts of this clonotype. V is TRBV3-1 and J is TRBJ1-6; maybe TRBD1 (5 bases). From germline, CDR1 is LGHDT and CDR2 YNNKEL (reference sequence). V was shortened by 4 bases and J by 7 bases, with 20 bases between the two germline ends. This CDR3 has 17 amino acids. CDR3 DNA: TGTGCCAGCAGCCGCGAGACAGTCCTAGGGCTAAATTCACCCCTCCACTTT. This sequence encodes CASSRETVLGLNSPLHF.

This chain connects TRBV29-1 to TRBJ1-2; 10 bases line up with TRBD1. The V segment lost 4 bases and the J segment 2 bases; nucleotides outside the gene matches: 10. The germline V gene has CDR1 SQVTM and CDR2 ANQGSEA. The CDR3 is 16 residues long. CDR3: CSVGEEATGGNYGYTF. The CDR3, as DNA: TGCAGCGTTGGTGAGGAGGCGACAGGGGGCAACTATGGCTACACCTTC.

This clonotype has a count of ten or more. The chain couples TRBV12-3 or TRBV12-4 to TRBJ2-1; the match to TRBD2 covers 9 bases. The CDR3 runs 15 residues. The junction had 4 bases not matched to a gene; V was cut back by 5 bases and J by 2 bases. Written as DNA, the CDR3 is TGTGCCAGCAGTACCCTAGCGGGACCCTACAATGAGCAGTTCTTC. Protein product: CASSTLAGPYNEQFF.

This clonotype is a singleton in its sample. The chain combines TRBV5-1 with TRBJ2-3; D ambiguous. The CDR3 spans 13 residues. V lost 7 bases, J lost 1 base, and 10 bases lay in between. Germline CDR1 and CDR2: SGHRS and YFSETQ. CDR3 residues: CASQVGGTDTQYF. For the CDR3, the DNA is TGCGCCAGCCAGGTAGGAGGCACAGATACGCAGTATTTT. The whole variable domain, filled in from reference TRBV5-1 and TRBJ2-3, reads KAGVTQTPRYLIKTRGQQVTLSCSPISGHRSVSWYQQTPGQGLQFLFEYFSETQRNKGNFPGRFSGRQFSNSRSEMNVSTLELGDSALYLCASQVGGTDTQYFGPGTRLTVL.

The genes are TRBV6-5 and TRBJ1-5; D ambiguous. CDR1 MNHEY and CDR2 SVGAGI come from the germline V gene. Trimming shortened V by 0 bases and J by 0 bases, and 9 bases separated the two germline ends. There are 16 residues in the CDR3. Here the CDR3 reads CASSYSPRASNQPQHF. The CDR3 DNA is TGTGCCAGCAGTTACTCCCCACGGGCTAGCAATCAGCCCCAGCATTTT.

This sequence joins TRBV20-1 and TRBJ2-1; 7 bases fit TRBD2. Germline CDR1 reads DFQATT; CDR2 reads SNEGSKA (reference sequence). CDR3 length equals 15 residues. Trimming removed 5 bases from V and 2 bases from J; junction bases left unmatched: 9. CDR3 in amino acids: CSASRFSGPYNEQFF. CDR3 nucleotides: TGCAGTGCTTCCCGGTTTAGCGGGCCCTACAATGAGCAGTTCTTC.

A few counts support this clonotype. The chain links TRBV6-1 to TRBJ2-7; 7 nucleotides agree with TRBD1. Trimming cost V 4 bases and J 3 bases; bases outside gene matches: 12. Germline CDR1 MNHNS, CDR2 SASEGT. This CDR3 region has 16 residues. The CDR3: CASSGSYRGNVYEQYF. For the CDR3, the DNA is TGTGCCAGCAGTGGATCGTACAGGGGCAACGTCTACGAGCAGTACTTC.

This clonotype was seen many times. The chain couples TRBV9 to TRBJ1-1; D is perhaps TRBD1 (5 bases). V gave up 0 bases and J gave up 3 bases, with 12 bases separating them. Per the germline V gene, CDR1 is SGDLS and CDR2 is YYNGEE. This CDR3 comprises 15 residues. This CDR3 is CASSVGGAADTEAFF. The CDR3 DNA reads TGTGCCAGCAGCGTAGGCGGGGCCGCTGACACTGAAGCTTTCTTT.

The J gene is TRBJ2-3, the V gene TRBV29-1; 8 bases agree with TRBD1. This CDR3 has 13 amino acids. Trimming at V came to 7 bases and at J to 0 bases, leaving 3 bases not matched to a gene. Germline V lookup: CDR1 SQVTM, CDR2 ANQGSEA. The CDR3 coding sequence is TGCAGCGCCAGGACAGGGAGCACAGATACGCAGTATTTT. This encodes CSARTGSTDTQYF.

The V and J genes are TRBV30 and TRBJ1-5; D is perhaps TRBD1 (5 bases). Germline assignment: CDR1 GTSNPN and CDR2 SVGIG (reference sequence). V was trimmed by 2 bases and J by 4 bases, leaving 12 bases between them. The CDR3 runs to 14 residues. The chain's CDR3 is CAWSRGTMNQPQHF. For the CDR3, the DNA is TGTGCCTGGAGTCGGGGGACGATGAATCAGCCCCAGCATTTT.